This TCR beta chain was identified during a study of breast tumors, draining lymph nodes, adjacent tissues. The lymph nodes were axillary draining lymph nodes from breast cancer patients. A remark on this clonotype: At one end the junction does not follow the germline gene, possibly because of a read error.

TCRdb recomputed calls from the multiplex PCR reads with MiXCR, one row per CDR3 protein. The sample lists about 200,000 distinct CDR3 sequences, less than 40% seen once, with 3.6% in the top ten. Germline values: CDR1 SEHNR, CDR2 FQNEAQ (reference sequence). The CDR3 has 14 amino acids. This chain uses TRBV7-9 with TRBJ1-5; no definite D call. Input material: axillary lymph node tissue. This clonotype was sampled from a female donor with breast cancer. Some clones in this sample may be carry-over from other donors' samples. CDR3 region: CASSFSGISQPQHF. CDR3 sequence (DNA): TGTGCGAGCAGCTTTTCGGGGATCAGTCAGCCCCAGCATTTT.